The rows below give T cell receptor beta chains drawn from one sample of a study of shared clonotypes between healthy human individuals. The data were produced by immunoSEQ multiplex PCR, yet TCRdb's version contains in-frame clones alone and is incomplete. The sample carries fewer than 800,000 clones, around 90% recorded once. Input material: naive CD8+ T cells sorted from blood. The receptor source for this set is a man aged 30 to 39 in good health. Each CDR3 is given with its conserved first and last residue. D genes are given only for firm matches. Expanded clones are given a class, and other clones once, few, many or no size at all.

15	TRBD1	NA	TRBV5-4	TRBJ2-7	TGTGCCAGCAGCTTGGAAGGGACAGGGACCTACGAGCAGTACTTC	CASSLEGTGTYEQYF
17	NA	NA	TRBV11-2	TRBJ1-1	TGTGCCAGCAGCCCTGTACGCTCCCTAGGGGTCTACACTGAAGCTTTCTTT	CASSPVRSLGVYTEAFF
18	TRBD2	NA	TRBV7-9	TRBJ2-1	TGTGCCAGCAGCTCGGGACTAGGGGACGAGGGGTCCTACAATGAGCAGTTCTTC	CASSSGLGDEGSYNEQFF
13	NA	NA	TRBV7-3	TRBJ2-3	TGTGCCAGCAGCTTTGACCACACAGATACGCAGTATTTT	CASSFDHTDTQYF
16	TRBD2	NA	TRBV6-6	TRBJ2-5	TGTGCCAGCAGTTACTCCCTAGCGGGGAACCAAGAGACCCAGTACTTC	CASSYSLAGNQETQYF
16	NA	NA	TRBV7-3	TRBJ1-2	TGTGCCAGCAGCTTAATGCATGGGACCAATATCCATGGCTACACCTTC	CASSLMHGTNIHGYTF
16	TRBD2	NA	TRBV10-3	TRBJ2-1	TGTGCCATCTCTAGACTAGCGGAGCCTCTCTACAATGAGCAGTTCTTC	CAISRLAEPLYNEQFF
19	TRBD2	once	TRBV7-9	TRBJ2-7	TGTGCCAGCAGCTACCTGCCGGGACTAGCGGAGTTGGTGCTAGCCGAGCAGTACTTC	CASSYLPGLAELVLAEQYF
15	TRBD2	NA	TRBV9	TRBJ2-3	TGTGCCAGCAGCCCGGGGACTAGGGGGGCAGATACGCAGTATTTT	CASSPGTRGADTQYF
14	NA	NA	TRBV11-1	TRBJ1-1	TGTGCCAGCAGCCCCCCCGGGCCGTTCTCTGAAGCTTTCTTT	CASSPPGPFSEAFF
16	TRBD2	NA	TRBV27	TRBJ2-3	TGTGCCAGCAGTATGATAGCGGGAGGGGTTACAGATACGCAGTATTTT	CASSMIAGGVTDTQYF
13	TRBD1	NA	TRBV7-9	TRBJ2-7	TGTGCCAGTCGACCGGGACAGTCCTACGAGCAGTACTTC	CASRPGQSYEQYF
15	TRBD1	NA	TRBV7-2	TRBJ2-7	TGTGCCAGCAGCACCGGGGGACAGGCACTTTTCGAGCAGTACTTC	CASSTGGQALFEQYF
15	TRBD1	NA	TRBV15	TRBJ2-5	TGTGCCACCAGCGCTGACAGGGTTAGGCGAGAGACCCAGTACTTC	CATSADRVRRETQYF
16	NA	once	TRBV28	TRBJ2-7	TGTGCCAGCAGTATTCTGGGAATGCTGGATTCCTACGAGCAGTACTTC	CASSILGMLDSYEQYF
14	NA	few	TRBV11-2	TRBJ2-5	TGTGCCAGCAGCCTACTGGTCCCACAAGAGACCCAGTACTTC	CASSLLVPQETQYF
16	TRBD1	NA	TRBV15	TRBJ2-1	TGTGCCACCAGCAGATCCCCCGGGACAGGGTCCGATGAGCAGTTCTTC	CATSRSPGTGSDEQFF
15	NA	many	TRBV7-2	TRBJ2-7	TGTGCCAGCAGCCGATGGACCGGGAGCTGGTACGAGCAGTACTTC	CASSRWTGSWYEQYF
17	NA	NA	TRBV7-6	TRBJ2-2	TGTGCCAGCAGCTTAATCGTTGACAGGCTAAACACCGGGGAGCTGTTTTTT	CASSLIVDRLNTGELFF
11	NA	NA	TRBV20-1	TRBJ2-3	TGCAGTGCTGTACAGACAGATACGCAGTATTTT	CSAVQTDTQYF
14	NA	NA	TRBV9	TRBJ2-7	TGTGCCAGCAGCGTAGAGCTGAGATCCTACGAGCAGTACTTC	CASSVELRSYEQYF
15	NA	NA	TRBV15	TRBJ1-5	TGTGCCACCAGCAGAGATATGGCAGTTCGGGTGCCCCAGCATTTT	CATSRDMAVRVPQHF
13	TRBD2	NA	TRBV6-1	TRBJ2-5	TGTGCCGGCCGACTAGCGGGAGGGGAGACCCAGTACTTC	CAGRLAGGETQYF
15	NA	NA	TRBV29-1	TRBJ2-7	TGCAGCGTTCGCCTCCCCAGGGGCGGGTCCTACGAGCAGTACTTC	CSVRLPRGGSYEQYF
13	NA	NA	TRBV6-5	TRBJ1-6	TGTGCCAGCAGTTTACATAGGGATTCACCCCTCCACTTT	CASSLHRDSPLHF
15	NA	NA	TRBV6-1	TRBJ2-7	TGTGCCAGCAGCGACAGGGGACTAGCTCCCTACGAGCAGTACTTC	CASSDRGLAPYEQYF
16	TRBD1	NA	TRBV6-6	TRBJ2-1	TGTGCCAGCAGTTACTCGAGACAGGGGGGGTACAATGAGCAGTTCTTC	CASSYSRQGGYNEQFF
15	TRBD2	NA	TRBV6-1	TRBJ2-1	TGTGCCAGCCGAAGACTAGCGGGAGCCTACAATGAGCAGTTCTTC	CASRRLAGAYNEQFF
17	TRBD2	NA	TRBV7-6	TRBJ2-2	TGTGCCAGCAGCTTAGCGGTGAGCGGGAGGGACACCGGGGAGCTGTTTTTT	CASSLAVSGRDTGELFF
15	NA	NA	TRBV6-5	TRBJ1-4	TGTGCCAGCAGTTCATATCAGGAAAGGAATGAAAAACTGTTTTTT	CASSSYQERNEKLFF
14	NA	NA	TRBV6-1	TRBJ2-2	TGTGCCAGCAGTGAACGGACAGACACCGGGGAGCTGTTTTTT	CASSERTDTGELFF
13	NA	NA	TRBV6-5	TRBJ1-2	TGTGCCAGCAGTTACAGGGGCGAAGGAGGCTACACCTTC	CASSYRGEGGYTF
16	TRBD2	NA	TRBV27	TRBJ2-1	TGTGCCAGCAGTCCCGTCCAGGGTAGCGGGATCAATGAGCAGTTCTTC	CASSPVQGSGINEQFF
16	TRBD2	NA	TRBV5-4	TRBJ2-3	TGTGCCAGCAGCAGAAATAGCGGGAGGTTGGCAGATACGCAGTATTTT	CASSRNSGRLADTQYF
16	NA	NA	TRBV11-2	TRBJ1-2	TGTGCCAGCAGCTTAGAACCACAGGGCATCGTCTATGGCTACACCTTC	CASSLEPQGIVYGYTF
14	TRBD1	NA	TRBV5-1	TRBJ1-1	TGCGCCAGCAGCCCGGGACAGGGTGGCACTGAAGCTTTCTTT	CASSPGQGGTEAFF